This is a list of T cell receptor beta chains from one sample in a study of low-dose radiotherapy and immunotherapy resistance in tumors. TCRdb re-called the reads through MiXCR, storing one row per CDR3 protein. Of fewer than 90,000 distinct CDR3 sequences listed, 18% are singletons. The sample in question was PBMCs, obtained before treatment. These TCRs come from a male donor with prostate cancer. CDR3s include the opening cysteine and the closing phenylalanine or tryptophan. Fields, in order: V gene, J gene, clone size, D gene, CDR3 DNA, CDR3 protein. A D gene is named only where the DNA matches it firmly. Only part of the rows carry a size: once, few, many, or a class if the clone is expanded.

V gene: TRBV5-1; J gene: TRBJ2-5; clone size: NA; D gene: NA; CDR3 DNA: TGTGCCAGCAGCCCCCTTCGGACAGTCTCCTACAATGAGCAGTACTTC; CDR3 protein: CASSPLRTVSYNEQYF
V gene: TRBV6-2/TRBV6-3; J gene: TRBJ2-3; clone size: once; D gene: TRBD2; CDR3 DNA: TGTGCCAGCAGTGAGGTTAGCGGGGGGGCAGATACGCAGTATTTT; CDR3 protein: CASSEVSGGADTQYF
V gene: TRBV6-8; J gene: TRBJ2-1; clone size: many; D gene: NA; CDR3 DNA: TGTGCCAGCAGGCTAATAACCGAATACAATGAGCAGTTCTTC; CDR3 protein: CASRLITEYNEQFF
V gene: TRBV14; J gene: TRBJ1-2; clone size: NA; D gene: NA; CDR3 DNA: TGTGCCAGCAGCCAAGTCTGGGGTGGGGCCCGAGGTGGCTACACCTTC; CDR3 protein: CASSQVWGGARGGYTF
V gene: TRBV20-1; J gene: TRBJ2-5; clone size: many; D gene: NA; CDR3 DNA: TGCAGTGCTAGAGCGGAGGCAGCTGTGATAGAGACCCAGTACTTC; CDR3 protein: CSARAEAAVIETQYF
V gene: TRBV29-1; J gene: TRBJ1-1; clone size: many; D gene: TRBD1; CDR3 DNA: TGCAGCGTGAGGACAGGGGCGAACACTGAAGCTTTCTTT; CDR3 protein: CSVRTGANTEAFF
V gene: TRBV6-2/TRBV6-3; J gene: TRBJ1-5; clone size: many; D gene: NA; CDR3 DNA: TGTGCCAGCAGGTATCACCGGGATACGGGTCAGCCCCAGCATTTT; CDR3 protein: CASRYHRDTGQPQHF
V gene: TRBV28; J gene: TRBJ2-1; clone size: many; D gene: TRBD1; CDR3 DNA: TGTGCCAGCAGGGATCCGGGACAGGGGAATAATGAGCAGTTCTTC; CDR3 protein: CASRDPGQGNNEQFF
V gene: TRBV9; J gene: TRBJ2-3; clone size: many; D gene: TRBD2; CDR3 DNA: TGTGCCAGCAGCCCCATAGCGGGAGCGAGGGGCACAGATACGCAGTATTTT; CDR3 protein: CASSPIAGARGTDTQYF
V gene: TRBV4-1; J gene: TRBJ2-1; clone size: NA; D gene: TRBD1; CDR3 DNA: TGCGCCAGCAGCCACGCCCCGACAGGGGATCGGAACAATGAGCAGTTCTTC; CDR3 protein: CASSHAPTGDRNNEQFF
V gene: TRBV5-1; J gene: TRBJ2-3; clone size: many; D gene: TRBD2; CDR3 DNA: TGCGCCAGCAGCTTGGGTAGCGGGAGAGGAGATACGCAGTATTTT; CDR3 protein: CASSLGSGRGDTQYF
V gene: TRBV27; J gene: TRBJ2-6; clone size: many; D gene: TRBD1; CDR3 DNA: TGTGCCAGCACCCAGGGGGCAGGTGGGGCCAACGTCCTGACTTTC; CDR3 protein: CASTQGAGGANVLTF
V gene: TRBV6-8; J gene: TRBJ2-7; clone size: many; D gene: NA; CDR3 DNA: TGTGCCAGCAGTCCCTGGGCCACAAACGTGAACGAGCAGTACTTC; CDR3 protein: CASSPWATNVNEQYF
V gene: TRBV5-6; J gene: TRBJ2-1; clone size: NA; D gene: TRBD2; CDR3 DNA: TGTGCCAGCAGCTTCCGAAGCGGGGGGGCCGGGATAGACAATGAGCAGTTCTTC; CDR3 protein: CASSFRSGGAGIDNEQFF
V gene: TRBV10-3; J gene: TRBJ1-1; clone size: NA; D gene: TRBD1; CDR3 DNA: TGTGCCATCAGTGAGTCGACAGGGACCTATGAAGCTTTCTTT; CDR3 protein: CAISESTGTYEAFF
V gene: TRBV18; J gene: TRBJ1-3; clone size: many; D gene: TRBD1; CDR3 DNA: TGTGCCAGCTCACTAGTGCCAGGGGGCGACGGAAACACCATATATTTT; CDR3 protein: CASSLVPGGDGNTIYF
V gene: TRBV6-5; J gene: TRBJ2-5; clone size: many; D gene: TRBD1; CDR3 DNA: TGTGCCAGCAGTTACTACAGGGGGCAAGAGACCCAGTACTTC; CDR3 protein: CASSYYRGQETQYF
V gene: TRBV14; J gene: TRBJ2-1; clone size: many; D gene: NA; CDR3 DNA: TGTGCCAGCAGCCAAGATGTGGGGGCCGTGGGGTTCTTC; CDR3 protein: CASSQDVGAVGFF
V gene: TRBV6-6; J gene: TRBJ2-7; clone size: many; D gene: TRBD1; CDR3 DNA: TGTGCCAGCAACAAGGGGGCTGGGGACTACGAGCAGTACTTC; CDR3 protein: CASNKGAGDYEQYF
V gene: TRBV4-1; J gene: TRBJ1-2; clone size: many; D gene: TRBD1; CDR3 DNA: TGCGCCAGCCAGATAACAGGGGGTGTGGACTATGGCTACACCTTC; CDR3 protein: CASQITGGVDYGYTF
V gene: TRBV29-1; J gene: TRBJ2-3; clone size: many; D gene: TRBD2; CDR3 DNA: TGCAGCGTAGGGACTAGCGGGAGCTTGCCAGATACGCAGTATTTT; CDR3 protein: CSVGTSGSLPDTQYF
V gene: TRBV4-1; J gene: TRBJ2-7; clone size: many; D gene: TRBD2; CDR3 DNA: TGCGCCAGCAGCCAAGATTGGGAGGGCCCCTCCTACGAGCAGTACTTC; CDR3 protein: CASSQDWEGPSYEQYF
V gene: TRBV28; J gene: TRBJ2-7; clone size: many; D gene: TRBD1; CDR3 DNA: TGTGCCAGCAGTTCACCTGGCCTCGGACAGGGGGAGAACGAGCAGTACTTC; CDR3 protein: CASSSPGLGQGENEQYF
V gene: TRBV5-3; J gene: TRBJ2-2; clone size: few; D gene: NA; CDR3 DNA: TGTGCCAGCAGCTTGTCCAGGACGGCGAACACCGGGGAGCTGTTTTTT; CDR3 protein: CASSLSRTANTGELFF
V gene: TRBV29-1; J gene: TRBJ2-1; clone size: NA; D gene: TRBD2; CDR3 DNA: TGCAGCGTTTCCAGCGGGACGAGAGGTGAGCAGTTCTTC; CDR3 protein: CSVSSGTRGEQFF